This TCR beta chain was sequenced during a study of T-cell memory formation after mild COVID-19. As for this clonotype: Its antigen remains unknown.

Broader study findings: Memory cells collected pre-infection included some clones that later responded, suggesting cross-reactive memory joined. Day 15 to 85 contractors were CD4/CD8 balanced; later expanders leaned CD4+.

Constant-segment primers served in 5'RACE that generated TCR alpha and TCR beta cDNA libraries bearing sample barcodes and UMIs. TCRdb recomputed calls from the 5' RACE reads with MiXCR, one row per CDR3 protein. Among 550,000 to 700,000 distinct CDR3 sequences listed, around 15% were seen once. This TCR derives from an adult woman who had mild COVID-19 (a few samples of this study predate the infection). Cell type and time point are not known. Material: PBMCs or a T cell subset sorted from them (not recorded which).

CDR3 sequence reads: CASSAGTGLGSTDTQYF. The CDR3 coding sequence is TGCGCCAGCAGCGCTGGGACAGGCCTTGGGAGCACAGATACGCAGTATTTT. This chain connects TRBV5-1 to TRBJ2-3; 8 nucleotides line up with TRBD1. CDR3 length: 17 residues. Trimming at V came to 4 bases and at J to 0 bases, leaving 10 bases not matched to a gene. Germline V gene data show CDR1 as SGHRS and CDR2 as YFSETQ.